These T cell receptor beta chains were read from a single sample in a study of T cells in Graves' hyperthyroidism and ophthalmopathy. From the multiplex PCR reads, TCRdb called clonotypes with MiXCR, one entry per CDR3 protein. Among roughly 660,000 distinct CDR3 sequences listed, 17% were seen once. The material sequenced was blood. The receptor source for this set is a man between 50 and 59 years old with Graves' hyperthyroidism. CDR3s include the opening cysteine and the closing phenylalanine or tryptophan. Each record gives: CDR3 DNA, CDR3 protein, J gene, clone size, D gene, CDR3 length, V gene. A D gene is named only where the DNA matches it firmly. Where a row states a size, it is once, few, many or the class of an expanded clone; other rows omit it.

DNA: TGTGCCAGCGGGAGGTCGGATGAGCAGTTCTTC
CDR3: CASGRSDEQFF
J: TRBJ2-1
size: -
D: -
length: 11
V: TRBV7-2

DNA: TGTGCCAGCAACCCGGGGGAGCACGGTGAGCAGTTCTTC
CDR3: CASNPGEHGEQFF
J: TRBJ2-1
size: -
D: -
length: 13
V: TRBV6-1

DNA: TGCAGTGCTAGATCGACCGGCGGAAGCTCCTACAATGAGCAGTGCTTC
CDR3: CSARSTGGSSYNEQCF
J: TRBJ2-1
size: once
D: -
length: 16
V: TRBV20-1

DNA: TGTGCCACCAGTGACCAGGGGTCTGGAAACACCATATATTTT
CDR3: CATSDQGSGNTIYF
J: TRBJ1-3
size: many
D: -
length: 14
V: TRBV24-1

DNA: TGTGCCTGGAGTGCCCAATACAATGAGCAGTTCTTC
CDR3: CAWSAQYNEQFF
J: TRBJ2-1
size: many
D: -
length: 12
V: TRBV30

DNA: TGTGCCAGCAGTCCGGGGTTTGAGGAGCTGTTTTTT
CDR3: CASSPGFEELFF
J: TRBJ2-2
size: -
D: -
length: 12
V: TRBV12-3/TRBV12-4

DNA: TGTGCCTGGAAAAACTCTGGGGCCAACGTCCTGACTTTC
CDR3: CAWKNSGANVLTF
J: TRBJ2-6
size: many
D: -
length: 13
V: TRBV30

DNA: TGTGCCACCAGTGATCTTGGGGGCGGGTCCTCCAGTGAGCAGTTCTTC
CDR3: CATSDLGGGSSSEQFF
J: TRBJ2-1
size: -
D: -
length: 16
V: TRBV24-1

DNA: TGTGCCAGCAGCTTAGTCAGGACCCAAGAGACCCAGTACTTC
CDR3: CASSLVRTQETQYF
J: TRBJ2-5
size: few
D: -
length: 14
V: TRBV7-2

DNA: TGTGCCAGCAGTGATGACCAGGGGAATCAGCCCCAGCATTTT
CDR3: CASSDDQGNQPQHF
J: TRBJ1-5
size: few
D: -
length: 14
V: TRBV25-1

DNA: TGCAGCGTTGAAGAGGGGGAGGGGTTACAGGGGTGGCCCTACAATGAGCAGTTCTTC
CDR3: CSVEEGEGLQGWPYNEQFF
J: TRBJ2-1
size: -
D: -
length: 19
V: TRBV29-1

DNA: TGTGCCACAACCGGGGTGGGGGAAGCTCTCACTGAAGCTTTCTTT
CDR3: CATTGVGEALTEAFF
J: TRBJ1-1
size: many
D: -
length: 15
V: TRBV10-3

DNA: TGTGCCAGCAGTTCCGACTCTGGGGCCAACGTCCTGACTTTC
CDR3: CASSSDSGANVLTF
J: TRBJ2-6
size: -
D: -
length: 14
V: TRBV6-5

DNA: TGCAGTGCTAGAGACTTGACGGTGACCTCCTACAATGAGCAGTTCTTC
CDR3: CSARDLTVTSYNEQFF
J: TRBJ2-1
size: many
D: -
length: 16
V: TRBV20-1

DNA: TGTGCCAGCAGCTTGGGGACAGGGGGCATTTCCTACGAGCAGTACTTC
CDR3: CASSLGTGGISYEQYF
J: TRBJ2-7
size: -
D: TRBD1
length: 16
V: TRBV5-8

DNA: TGCGCCAGCAGCTTGGCTCTGGACAGAAGCACAGATACGCAGTATTTT
CDR3: CASSLALDRSTDTQYF
J: TRBJ2-3
size: many
D: -
length: 16
V: TRBV5-1

DNA: TGTGCCAGCAGTCCAAACAGTGGAATGACTGAAGCTTTCTTT
CDR3: CASSPNSGMTEAFF
J: TRBJ1-1
size: -
D: -
length: 14
V: TRBV28

DNA: TGTGCCAGCAGTTACTCGAGTTTAGCCAAAAACATTCAGTACTTC
CDR3: CASSYSSLAKNIQYF
J: TRBJ2-4
size: many
D: -
length: 15
V: TRBV6-5

DNA: TGTGCCAGTAGTATTGGTGGTTCTGGGGCCAACGTCCTGACTTTC
CDR3: CASSIGGSGANVLTF
J: TRBJ2-6
size: many
D: -
length: 15
V: TRBV19

DNA: TGTGCCAGCAGTTACCTGGTAGCGGGGATCACAGATACGCAGTATTTT
CDR3: CASSYLVAGITDTQYF
J: TRBJ2-3
size: few
D: TRBD2
length: 16
V: TRBV6-2/TRBV6-3

DNA: TGTGCCAGCAGCTTAGTTGGACTAGCGGGCTACAATGAGCAGTTCTTC
CDR3: CASSLVGLAGYNEQFF
J: TRBJ2-1
size: many
D: TRBD2
length: 16
V: TRBV11-2

DNA: TGTGCCAGCAGTTACCGACTAGCGGGACGCAATGAGCAGTTCTTC
CDR3: CASSYRLAGRNEQFF
J: TRBJ2-1
size: many
D: TRBD2
length: 15
V: TRBV27

DNA: TGTGCCATCAGCGGAACCGGGACTAGCGGAAGCTACGAGCAGTACTTC
CDR3: CAISGTGTSGSYEQYF
J: TRBJ2-7
size: many
D: TRBD2
length: 16
V: TRBV10-3

DNA: TGTGCCAGCAGCGTGGGCGGTGGCAATAATTCACCCCTCCACTTT
CDR3: CASSVGGGNNSPLHF
J: TRBJ1-6
size: -
D: -
length: 15
V: TRBV11-2